This passage covers 21 T cell receptor beta chains from one sample sequenced in a study of blood T cell repertoires in COVID-19. The data were produced by immunoSEQ multiplex PCR, yet TCRdb's version contains in-frame clones alone and is incomplete. Here the sample spans 100,000 to 150,000 clones, about 80% being singletons. Specimen: peripheral blood. The receptors come from an older woman with acute or convalescent COVID-19.

The chain links TRBV24-1 to TRBJ2-1; 9 bases match TRBD2. Germline loops: CDR1 KGHDR, CDR2 SFDVKD. With 5 bases clipped from V and 7 bases from J, the junction kept 8 bases outside the gene matches. There are 15 residues in the CDR3. Here the CDR3 reads CATSGLAGQMNEQFF. CDR3 in DNA: TGTGCCACCAGTGGTCTAGCGGGGCAAATGAATGAGCAGTTCTTC.

V is TRBV6-1 and J is TRBJ1-2; 8 bases agree with TRBD1. CDR3 length: 15 amino acids. V shed 0 bases and J 7 bases; nucleotides not matched to a gene: 7. The germline CDR1 and CDR2 sequences are MNHNS and SASEGT. CDR3 protein: CASSEALDRAAGYTF. In DNA form, the CDR3 reads TGTGCCAGCAGTGAAGCCCTGGACAGGGCCGCTGGCTACACCTTC.

This clone was recorded a few times. The chain has TRBV24-1 and TRBJ2-1, with TRBD2 as a possible D gene (7 bases). The CDR3 extends over 14 amino acids. V gave up 3 bases and J gave up 10 bases, with 15 bases separating them. Germline CDR1 and CDR2: KGHDR and SFDVKD. The CDR3 protein is CATSDGTRGGEQFF. The CDR3 region has the DNA TGTGCCACCAGTGATGGGACCAGGGGAGGGGAGCAGTTCTTC.

The chain links TRBV19 to TRBJ1-5; D remains ambiguous. The CDR3 is 15 amino acids. V lost 0 bases, J lost 8 bases, and 14 bases lay in between. The germline gives CDR1 LNHDA, CDR2 SQIVND (reference sequence). This CDR3 reads CASSIDQEVREPQHF. The CDR3 DNA sequence: TGTGCCAGTAGTATAGATCAGGAGGTAAGGGAGCCCCAGCATTTT.

The chain links TRBV27 to TRBJ1-1; tentatively, D is TRBD1 (5 bases). Germline loops: CDR1 MNHEY, CDR2 SMNVEV (reference sequence). The germline V and J ends were trimmed by 4 bases and 0 bases, with 9 bases remaining between them. This CDR3 is 14 amino acids long. The CDR3 DNA reads TGTGCCAGCAGTTCCCCAGGGTTGAACACTGAAGCTTTCTTT. Its protein product is CASSSPGLNTEAFF.

This clone was detected a few times. J is TRBJ1-2 and V is TRBV11-2, with D uncertain. The germline gives CDR1 SGHAT, CDR2 FQNNGV. The CDR3 has 11 amino acids. V lost 5 bases, J lost 2 bases, and 3 bases lay in between. CDR3 region: CASSLNYGYTF. The CDR3 DNA follows: TGTGCCAGCAGCCTCAACTATGGCTACACCTTC.

Concerning this clone itself: The germline gene is not matched at one end of the junction; a read error may be the cause. This chain connects TRBV24-1 to TRBJ1-2, with 10 positions matching TRBD1. Germline loops: CDR1 KGHDR, CDR2 SFDVKD. The CDR3 is 15 residues long. The CDR3 is CATSVPGQGHGGHTF. In DNA, the CDR3 is TGTGCCACCAGTGTGCCGGGACAGGGGCATGGTGGCCACACCTTC.

The rearrangement links TRBV14 to TRBJ1-2; D unclear. The V gene lost 2 bases and the J gene lost 3 bases, with 13 bases spanning the gap. The length of the CDR3 is 15 residues. Germline-derived CDR1 and CDR2 are SGHDN and FVKESK. CDR3 protein: CASSQSTRSYYGYTF. The CDR3 coding sequence is TGTGCCAGCAGCCAAAGTACCAGGTCTTACTATGGCTACACCTTC.

The count of this clone is one. This chain joins TRBV5-1 and TRBJ2-5; D may be TRBD2 (6 bases). The V end lost 0 bases, the J end lost 4 bases, and 13 bases lay between the germline ends. The V gene's germline CDR1 is SGHRS and CDR2 YFSETQ. The CDR3 sequence is 15 residues long. The CDR3 DNA sequence: TGCGCCAGCAGCTTGGATGGCGGGGCTGGAGAGACCCAGTACTTC. As protein: CASSLDGGAGETQYF.

V gene TRBV7-9 combines with J gene TRBJ1-1; the D is unclear. The CDR3 covers 14 residues. Germline CDR1 and CDR2: SEHNR and FQNEAQ (reference sequence). Trimming left V 5 bases short and J 2 bases short, with 12 bases between. The CDR3 sequence is CASSISLTNTEAFF. DNA for the CDR3: TGTGCCAGCAGCATAAGCCTGACTAACACTGAAGCTTTCTTT.

The gene calls are TRBV9 and TRBJ1-4, with a possible D match to TRBD1 (5 bases). Germline V gives CDR1 SGDLS, CDR2 YYNGEE. This CDR3 comprises 14 residues. Trimming pared 1 base from V and 8 bases from J, leaving 12 bases between. Here the CDR3 reads CASSVSGGGEKLFF. The CDR3, as DNA: TGTGCCAGCAGCGTAAGCGGGGGAGGAGAAAAACTGTTTTTT.

This chain uses TRBV6-5 with TRBJ2-1; D uncertain. V was cut by 10 bases and J by 13 bases, with 23 bases left in between. The CDR3 covers 13 residues. Germline CDR1 is MNHEY and CDR2 is SVGAGI. CDR3 in amino acids: CATFPPPSGGQFF. CDR3 DNA: TGTGCCACTTTTCCCCCCCCCTCGGGTGGTCAGTTCTTC.

The V and J genes are TRBV11-2 and TRBJ1-1, with D hard to call. Per the germline V gene, CDR1 is SGHAT and CDR2 is FQNNGV. V dropped 1 base and J dropped 1 base, with 7 bases sitting between them. The CDR3 totals 14 residues. Here the CDR3 reads CASSLGRENTEAFF. Written as DNA, the CDR3 is TGTGCCAGCAGCTTAGGTCGAGAGAACACTGAAGCTTTCTTT.

The genes are TRBV19 and TRBJ1-2; 10 nucleotides agree with TRBD1. The CDR3 has 14 amino acids. The trim removed 8 bases at V and 0 bases at J, leaving 3 bases unmatched. Germline lookup yields CDR1 LNHDA and CDR2 SQIVND (reference sequence). The CDR3 region is CASWGQGTNYGYTF. The DNA for the CDR3 is TGTGCCAGTTGGGGACAGGGGACTAACTATGGCTACACCTTC.

V and J are TRBV12-3 or TRBV12-4 and TRBJ2-2; D gene ambiguous. CDR3 length: 11 residues. V lost 5 bases and J lost 7, with 5 bases in between. CDR3 nucleotides: TGTGCCAGCAGTCCCCTCGGGGAGCTGTTTTTT. It yields the protein CASSPLGELFF.

The chain joins TRBV2 to TRBJ2-7, with 8 positions matching TRBD2. Losses at the gene ends were 7 bases for V and 2 bases for J; bases not matched to a gene: 4. The CDR3 sequence is 13 residues long. In germline, CDR1 is SNHLY, CDR2 FYNNEI. CDR3 nucleotides: TGTGCCAGCAATCGGGAGGGCCCCTACGAGCAGTACTTC. Its protein is CASNREGPYEQYF.

This clone was detected only a few times. V and J are TRBV5-8 and TRBJ2-5; 8 bases are shared with TRBD2. This CDR3 is 14 amino acids long. In germline, CDR1 is SGHTS, CDR2 YDEGEE. With 0 bases clipped from V and 6 bases from J, the junction kept 4 bases outside the gene matches. The CDR3 DNA sequence: TGTGCCAGCAGCTTGGGGCCTAGCGGGCAGACCCAGTACTTC. Translating it yields CASSLGPSGQTQYF.

V and J are TRBV9 and TRBJ1-1, with unresolved D. Trimming left V 1 base short and J 1 base short, with 5 bases between. The CDR3 is 13 residues long. Germline loops: CDR1 SGDLS, CDR2 YYNGEE. The CDR3, as DNA: TGTGCCAGCAGCGTAATAGAGAACACTGAAGCTTTCTTT. Translation: CASSVIENTEAFF.

Written as DNA, the CDR3 is TGTGCCAGCAGCCAGAGGTTACAGGGCTTCTACAATGAGCAGTTCTTC. Its translation is CASSQRLQGFYNEQFF. The J gene is TRBJ2-1, the V gene TRBV14, with D perhaps matching TRBD1 (6 bases). V was clipped by 3 bases and J by 3 bases, with 15 bases between them. Germline assignment: CDR1 SGHDN and CDR2 FVKESK. The CDR3 is made up of 16 amino acids.

The chain combines TRBV24-1 with TRBJ2-1; 8 nucleotides match TRBD1. Germline CDR1 reads KGHDR; CDR2 reads SFDVKD. V dropped 6 bases and J dropped 5; count of bases not matched to a gene: 5. The CDR3 extends over 14 amino acids. Here the CDR3 reads CATSYQGANNEQFF. DNA for the CDR3: TGTGCCACCAGTTACCAGGGGGCAAACAATGAGCAGTTCTTC.

J is TRBJ1-1 and V is TRBV14; possible D gene TRBD1, 5 bases. Germline CDR1 reads SGHDN; CDR2 reads FVKESK. Trimming removed 4 bases from V and 0 bases from J, with 15 bases in between. The CDR3 is 16 residues long. The CDR3 reads CASSPDGGTLNTEAFF. The CDR3 DNA reads TGTGCCAGCAGCCCGGACGGGGGGACCTTGAACACTGAAGCTTTCTTT.